The clone carrying this T cell receptor beta chain is classed as medium-sized. The size of this beta chain means little, since it is a stray read in a library made for alpha chains. Germline V gives CDR1 MNHNS, CDR2 SASEGT. Trimming removed 6 bases at V and 4 bases at J, with 19 bases between. The CDR3 has 15 residues. On each TCR cDNA molecule, a unique molecular identifier was present. TCRdb re-analysed the 5' RACE reads in MiXCR, keeping a single row per CDR3 protein. Among fewer than 16,000 distinct CDR3 sequences listed, just over 3.5% were seen once. Time point here: sample taken at primary tumor resection. Samples were obtained from 70 or so donors, all untreated early-stage non-small cell lung cancer patients. The study sequenced unsorted whole RNA from tumor, nontumor lung or frozen PBMC. The data belong to a study of spatial heterogeneity in lung cancer. Study information: The count of detected beta-chain sequences consistently exceeded that of alpha-chain sequences.

This sample comprised normal lung tissue next to the tumor, obtained at surgery. The clonotype was recovered from a male donor with early-stage non-small cell lung cancer. The chain recombines TRBV6-1 with TRBJ2-7; TRBD2 is a possible D gene (6 bases). The CDR3 DNA reads as TGTGCCAGCAGACCTTATAGCGGAGCTACGTACGAGCAGTACTTC. It is translated as CASRPYSGATYEQYF.